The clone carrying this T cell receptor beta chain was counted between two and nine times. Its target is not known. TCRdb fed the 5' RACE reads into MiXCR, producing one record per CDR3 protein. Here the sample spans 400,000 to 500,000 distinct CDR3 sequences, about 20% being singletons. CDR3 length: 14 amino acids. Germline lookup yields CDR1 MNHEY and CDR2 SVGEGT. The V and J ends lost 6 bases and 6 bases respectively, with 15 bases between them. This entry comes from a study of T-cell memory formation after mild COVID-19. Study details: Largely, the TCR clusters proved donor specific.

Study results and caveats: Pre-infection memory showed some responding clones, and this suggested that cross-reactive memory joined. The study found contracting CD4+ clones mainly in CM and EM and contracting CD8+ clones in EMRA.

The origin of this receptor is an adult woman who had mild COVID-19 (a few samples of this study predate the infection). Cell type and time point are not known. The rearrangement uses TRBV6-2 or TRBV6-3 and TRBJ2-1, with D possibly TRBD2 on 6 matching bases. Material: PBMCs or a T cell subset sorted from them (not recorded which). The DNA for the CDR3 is TGTGCCAGCAGCCTTGAGGAGGGCGGCAATGAGCAGTTCTTC. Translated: CASSLEEGGNEQFF.